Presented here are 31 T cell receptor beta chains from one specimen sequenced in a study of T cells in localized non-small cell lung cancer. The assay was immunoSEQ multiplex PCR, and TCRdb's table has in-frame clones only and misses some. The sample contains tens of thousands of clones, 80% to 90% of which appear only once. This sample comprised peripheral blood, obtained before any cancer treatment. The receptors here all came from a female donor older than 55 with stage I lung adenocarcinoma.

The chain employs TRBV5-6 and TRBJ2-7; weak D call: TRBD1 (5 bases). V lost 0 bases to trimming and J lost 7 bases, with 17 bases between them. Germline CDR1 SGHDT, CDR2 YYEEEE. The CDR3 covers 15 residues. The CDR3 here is CASSLVGQGWKEQYF. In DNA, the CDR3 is TGTGCCAGCAGCTTGGTAGGGCAGGGCTGGAAAGAGCAGTACTTC. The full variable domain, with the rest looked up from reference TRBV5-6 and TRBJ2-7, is DAGVTQSPTHLIKTRGQQVTLRCSPKSGHDTVSWYQQALGQGPQFIFQYYEEEERQRGNFPDRFSGHQFPNYSSELNVNALLLGDSALYLCASSLVGQGWKEQYFGPGTRLTVT.

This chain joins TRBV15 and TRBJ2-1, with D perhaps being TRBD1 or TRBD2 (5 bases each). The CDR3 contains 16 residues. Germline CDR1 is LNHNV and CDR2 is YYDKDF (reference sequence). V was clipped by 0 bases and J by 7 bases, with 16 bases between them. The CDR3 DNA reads TGTGCCACCAGCAGAGATGAGGGGACGGCGTGGAATGAGCAGTTCTTC. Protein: CATSRDEGTAWNEQFF.

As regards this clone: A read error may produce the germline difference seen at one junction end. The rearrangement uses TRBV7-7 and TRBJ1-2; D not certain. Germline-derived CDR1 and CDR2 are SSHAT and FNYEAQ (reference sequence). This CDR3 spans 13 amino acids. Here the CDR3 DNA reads TGTGCTAGCAGCCGAATCCGAGACTATGGCTACACCTTC. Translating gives CASSRIRDYGYTF.

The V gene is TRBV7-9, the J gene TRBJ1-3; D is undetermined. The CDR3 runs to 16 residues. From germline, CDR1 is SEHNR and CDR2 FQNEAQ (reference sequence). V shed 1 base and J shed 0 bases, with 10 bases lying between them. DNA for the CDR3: TGTGCCAGCAGCTTAGTTCAGAGAAACTCTGGAAACACCATATATTTT. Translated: CASSLVQRNSGNTIYF.

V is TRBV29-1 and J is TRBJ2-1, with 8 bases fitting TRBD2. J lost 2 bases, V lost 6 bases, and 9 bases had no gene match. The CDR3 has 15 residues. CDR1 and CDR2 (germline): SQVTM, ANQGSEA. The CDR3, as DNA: TGCAGCGTCTTCGGACTAGCCGACGCCTACAATGAGCAGTTCTTC. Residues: CSVFGLADAYNEQFF.

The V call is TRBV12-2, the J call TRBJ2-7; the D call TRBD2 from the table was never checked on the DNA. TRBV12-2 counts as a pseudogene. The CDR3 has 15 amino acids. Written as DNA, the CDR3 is TGTGCAAGTCGCTTAGCGTACGGGAGATACTACGAGCAGTACTTC. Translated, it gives CASRLAYGRYYEQYF.

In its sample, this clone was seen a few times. The CDR3 here is CASSLQGSTEAFF. The CDR3 DNA reads TGTGCCAGCAGTTTACAGGGATCCACTGAAGCTTTCTTT. The chain combines TRBV27 with TRBJ1-1, with a weak D call TRBD1 (5 bases). CDR1 and CDR2 (germline): MNHEY, SMNVEV (reference sequence). Trimming pared 2 bases from V and 4 bases from J, leaving 8 bases between. The CDR3 runs 13 residues.

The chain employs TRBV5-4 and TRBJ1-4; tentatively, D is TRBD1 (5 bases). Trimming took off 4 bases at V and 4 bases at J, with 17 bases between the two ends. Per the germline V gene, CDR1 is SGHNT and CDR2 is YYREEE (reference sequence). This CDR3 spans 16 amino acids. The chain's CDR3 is CASSNREAGVNEKLFF. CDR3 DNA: TGTGCCAGCAGCAACCGGGAGGCGGGGGTTAATGAAAAACTGTTTTTT.

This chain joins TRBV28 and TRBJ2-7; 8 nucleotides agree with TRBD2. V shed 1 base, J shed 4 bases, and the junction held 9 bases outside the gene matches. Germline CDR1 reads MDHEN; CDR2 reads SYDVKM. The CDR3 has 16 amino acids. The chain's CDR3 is CASSLFSGTSPYEQYF. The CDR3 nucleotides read TGTGCCAGCAGTTTATTCTCCGGGACTAGTCCTTACGAGCAGTACTTC.

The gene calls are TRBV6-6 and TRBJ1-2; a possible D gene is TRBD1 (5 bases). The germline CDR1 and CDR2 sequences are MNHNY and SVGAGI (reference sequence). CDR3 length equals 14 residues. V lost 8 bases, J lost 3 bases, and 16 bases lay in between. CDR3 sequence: CASVRDHWDYGYTF. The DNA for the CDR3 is TGTGCCAGCGTGCGGGACCACTGGGACTATGGCTACACCTTC.

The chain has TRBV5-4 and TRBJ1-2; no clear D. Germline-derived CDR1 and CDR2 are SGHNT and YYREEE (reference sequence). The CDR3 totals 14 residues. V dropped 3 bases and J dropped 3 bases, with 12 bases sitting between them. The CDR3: CASSSDISYYGYTF. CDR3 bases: TGTGCCAGCAGCTCCGACATTAGTTACTATGGCTACACCTTC.

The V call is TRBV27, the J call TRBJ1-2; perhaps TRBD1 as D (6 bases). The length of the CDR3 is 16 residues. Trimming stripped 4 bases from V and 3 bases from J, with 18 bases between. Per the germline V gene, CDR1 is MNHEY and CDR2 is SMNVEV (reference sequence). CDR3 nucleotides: TGTGCCAGCAGTTCCGTGGTTGGGGGGGCCGACTATGGCTACACCTTC. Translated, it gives CASSSVVGGADYGYTF.

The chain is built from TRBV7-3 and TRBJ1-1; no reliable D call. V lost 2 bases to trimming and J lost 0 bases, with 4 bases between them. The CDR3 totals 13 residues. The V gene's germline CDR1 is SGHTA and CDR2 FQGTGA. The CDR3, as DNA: TGTGCCAGCAGCTTATCGATGAACACTGAAGCTTTCTTT. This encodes CASSLSMNTEAFF.

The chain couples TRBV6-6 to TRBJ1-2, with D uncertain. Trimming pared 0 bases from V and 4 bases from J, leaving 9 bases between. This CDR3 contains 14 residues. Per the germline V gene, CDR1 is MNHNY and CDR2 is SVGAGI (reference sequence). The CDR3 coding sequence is TGTGCCAGCAGTTACTCCTGGGGTAGCTATGGCTACACCTTC. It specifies CASSYSWGSYGYTF.

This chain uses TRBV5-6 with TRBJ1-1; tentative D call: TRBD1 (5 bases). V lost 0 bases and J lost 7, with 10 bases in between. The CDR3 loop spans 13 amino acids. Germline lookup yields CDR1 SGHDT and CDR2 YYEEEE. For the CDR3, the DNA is TGTGCCAGCAGCTTGGTAGCCCAGGGTGAAGCTTTCTTT. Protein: CASSLVAQGEAFF. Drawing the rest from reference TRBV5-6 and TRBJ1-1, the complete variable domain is DAGVTQSPTHLIKTRGQQVTLRCSPKSGHDTVSWYQQALGQGPQFIFQYYEEEERQRGNFPDRFSGHQFPNYSSELNVNALLLGDSALYLCASSLVAQGEAFFGQGTRLTVV.

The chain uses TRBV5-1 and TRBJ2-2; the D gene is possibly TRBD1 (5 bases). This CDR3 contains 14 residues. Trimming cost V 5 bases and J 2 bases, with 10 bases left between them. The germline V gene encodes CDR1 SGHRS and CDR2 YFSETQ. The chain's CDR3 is CASRSTVNTGELFF. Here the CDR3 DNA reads TGCGCCAGCAGATCGACAGTAAACACCGGGGAGCTGTTTTTT.

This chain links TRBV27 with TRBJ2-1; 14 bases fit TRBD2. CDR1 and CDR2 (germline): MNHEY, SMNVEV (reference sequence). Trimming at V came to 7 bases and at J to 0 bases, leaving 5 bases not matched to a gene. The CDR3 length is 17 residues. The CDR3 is CASTSGTSGSSYNEQFF. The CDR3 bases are TGTGCCAGCACCTCCGGGACTAGCGGGAGCTCCTACAATGAGCAGTTCTTC.

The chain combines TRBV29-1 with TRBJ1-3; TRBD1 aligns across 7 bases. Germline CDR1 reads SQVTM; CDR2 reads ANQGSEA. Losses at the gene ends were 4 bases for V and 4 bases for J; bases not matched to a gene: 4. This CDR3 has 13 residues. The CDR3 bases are TGCAGCGTTGCTCAGGGGGAAGGAAACACCATATATTTT. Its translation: CSVAQGEGNTIYF.

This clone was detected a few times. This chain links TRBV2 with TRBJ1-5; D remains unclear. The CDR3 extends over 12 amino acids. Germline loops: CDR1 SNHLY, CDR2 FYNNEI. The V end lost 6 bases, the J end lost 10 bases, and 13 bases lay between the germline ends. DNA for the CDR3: TGTGCCAGCAGGGCCCTACTGGGCCCCCAGCATTTT. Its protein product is CASRALLGPQHF.

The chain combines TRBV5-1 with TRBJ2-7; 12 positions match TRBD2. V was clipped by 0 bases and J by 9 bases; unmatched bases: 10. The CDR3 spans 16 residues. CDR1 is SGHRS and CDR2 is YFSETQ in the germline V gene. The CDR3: CASSLAELAGGPVQYF. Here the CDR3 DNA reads TGCGCCAGCAGCTTGGCCGAGCTAGCGGGAGGGCCGGTGCAGTACTTC.

The CDR3 coding sequence is TGCGCCAGCAGCTTGGCCGTCTGGGAGAGGTCAGATACGCAGTATTTT. Protein: CASSLAVWERSDTQYF. The chain has TRBV5-1 and TRBJ2-3, with D perhaps TRBD2 (5 bases). V was pared by 0 bases and J by 4 bases, with 15 bases between. Looked up from germline, CDR1 is SGHRS and CDR2 is YFSETQ. The CDR3 contains 16 residues.

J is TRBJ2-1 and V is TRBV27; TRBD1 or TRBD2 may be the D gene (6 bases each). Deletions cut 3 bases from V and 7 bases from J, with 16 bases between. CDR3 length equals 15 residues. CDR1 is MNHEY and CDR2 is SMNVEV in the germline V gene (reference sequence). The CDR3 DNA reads TGTGCCAGCAGTTTTGTGTGGGGGGCAGGTAATGAGCAGTTCTTC. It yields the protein CASSFVWGAGNEQFF.

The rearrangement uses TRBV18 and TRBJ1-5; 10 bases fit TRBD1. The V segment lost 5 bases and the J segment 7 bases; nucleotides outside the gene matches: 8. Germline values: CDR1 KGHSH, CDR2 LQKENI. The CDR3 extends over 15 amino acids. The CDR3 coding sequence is TGTGCCAGCTCATCCGGGACAGGGGATCAACAGCCCCAGCATTTT. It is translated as CASSSGTGDQQPQHF. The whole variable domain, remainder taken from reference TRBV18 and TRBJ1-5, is NAGVMQNPRHLVRRRGQEARLRCSPMKGHSHVYWYRQLPEEGLKFMVYLQKENIIDESGMPKERFSAEFPKEGPSILRIQQVVRGDSAAYFCASSSGTGDQQPQHFGDGTRLSIL.

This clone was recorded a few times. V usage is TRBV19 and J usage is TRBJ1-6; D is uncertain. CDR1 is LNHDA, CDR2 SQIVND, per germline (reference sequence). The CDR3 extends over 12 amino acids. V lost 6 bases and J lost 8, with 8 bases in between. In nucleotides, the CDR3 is TGTGCCAGTAGATATAGGGATTCACCCCTCCACTTT. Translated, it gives CASRYRDSPLHF.

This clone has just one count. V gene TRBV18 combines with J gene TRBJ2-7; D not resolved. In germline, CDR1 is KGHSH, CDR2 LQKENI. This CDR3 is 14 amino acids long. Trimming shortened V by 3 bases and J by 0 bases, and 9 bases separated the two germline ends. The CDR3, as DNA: TGTGCCAGCTCACCGACTGTGAGCTCCTACGAGCAGTACTTC. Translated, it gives CASSPTVSSYEQYF.

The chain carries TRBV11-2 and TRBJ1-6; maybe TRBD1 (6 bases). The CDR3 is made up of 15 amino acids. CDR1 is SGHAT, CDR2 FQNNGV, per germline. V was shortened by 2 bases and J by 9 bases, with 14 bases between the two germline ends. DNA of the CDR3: TGTGCCAGCAGCTTACAGGTCGGGGGCAGTTCACCCCTCCACTTT. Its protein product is CASSLQVGGSSPLHF.

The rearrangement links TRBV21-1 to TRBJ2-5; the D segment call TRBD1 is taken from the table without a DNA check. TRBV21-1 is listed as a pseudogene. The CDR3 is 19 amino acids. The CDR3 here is CASSKARDISACTAETQYF. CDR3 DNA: TGTGCCAGCAGCAAAGCCCGGGACATCTCGGCTTGCACGGCAGAGACCCAGTACTTC.

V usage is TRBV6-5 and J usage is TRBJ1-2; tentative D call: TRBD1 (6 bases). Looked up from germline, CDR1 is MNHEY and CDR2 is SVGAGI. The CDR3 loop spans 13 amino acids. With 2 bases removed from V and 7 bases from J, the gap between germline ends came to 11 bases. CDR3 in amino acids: CASSYHRDGGYTF. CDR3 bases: TGTGCCAGCAGTTACCACAGGGATGGTGGCTACACCTTC.

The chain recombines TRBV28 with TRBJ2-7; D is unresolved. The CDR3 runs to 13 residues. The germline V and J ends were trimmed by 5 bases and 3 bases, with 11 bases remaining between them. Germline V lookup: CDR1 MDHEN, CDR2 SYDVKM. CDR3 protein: CASSPRINYEQYF. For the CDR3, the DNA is TGTGCCAGCAGTCCTAGAATTAACTACGAGCAGTACTTC.

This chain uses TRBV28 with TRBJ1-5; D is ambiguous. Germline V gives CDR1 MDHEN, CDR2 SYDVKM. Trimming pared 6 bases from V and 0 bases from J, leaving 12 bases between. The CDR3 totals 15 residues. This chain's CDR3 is CASSLNGLSNQPQHF. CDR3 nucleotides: TGTGCCAGCAGCCTTAATGGGCTTAGCAATCAGCCCCAGCATTTT.

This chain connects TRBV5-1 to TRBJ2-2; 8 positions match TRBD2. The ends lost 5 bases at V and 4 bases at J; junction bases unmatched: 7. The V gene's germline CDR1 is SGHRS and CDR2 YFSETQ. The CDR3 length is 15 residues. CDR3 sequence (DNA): TGCGCCAGCAGAGGAGGCGGGGGGACCACCGGGGAGCTGTTTTTT. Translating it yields CASRGGGGTTGELFF.